This TCR beta chain was identified in a study of cytomegalovirus exposure and HLA in healthy donors. Study context: Approximately 180 million T cells yielded roughly 100 million unique TCR beta sequences, as an earlier analysis found.

V was pared by 5 bases and J by 6 bases, with 17 bases between. From germline, CDR1 is MNHEY and CDR2 SVGAGI. This CDR3 has 14 residues. Vbeta (60) and Jbeta (13) primers were used in the PCR. Profiling relied on immunoSEQ multiplex PCR, and the TCRdb table lists in-frame clones only, not all of them. This table has nearly 110,000 clones, 70% to 85% appearing once. The TCR was taken from a boy under 18 in good health and CMV-seronegative. This rearrangement joins TRBV6-5 to TRBJ2-7; a weak D match, TRBD1 (5 bases). The sample taken for sequencing was PBMCs. The CDR3 nucleotides are TGTGCCAGCAGTCGACAGCTAAGGGATGGCGAGCAGTACTTC. As protein: CASSRQLRDGEQYF.